This T cell receptor (beta chain) was captured by sequencing in a study of early T cells in non-severe SARS-CoV-2 infection. Background on the study: Whole-blood bulk RNA, unsorted, was sequenced, and chains were unpaired.

In the case of this clonotype: Its antigen remains unknown.

The study's findings and limits: Database matching using VDJdb favored anti-spike CD8 responses, with private and CD4 specificities left missing.

The CDR3 has 19 amino acids. J was trimmed by 4 bases and V by 4 bases; bases with no gene match: 20. Germline V CDR1 and CDR2: MNHEY, SVGEGT. Each cDNA molecule carried a unique molecular identifier. TCRdb reprocessed the 5' RACE reads with MiXCR, giving one entry per CDR3 protein. The data hold some 88,000 distinct CDR3 sequences, with 15% to 20% observed a single time. This chain joins TRBV6-2 or TRBV6-3 and TRBJ2-7, with 9 bases matching TRBD2. The sequence came from an adult who was a healthcare worker with PCR-confirmed SARS-CoV-2 infection or an uninfected control (not recorded which). The sample in question was whole blood, obtained at baseline. The CDR3 sequence: CASSWARTSGFSGGYEQYF. The CDR3 DNA sequence: TGTGCCAGCAGTTGGGCGAGAACTAGCGGGTTTTCAGGCGGATACGAGCAGTACTTC.